What follows are 7 T cell receptor beta chains derived from one specimen sequenced in a study of CD8 T cells in ankylosing spondylitis. The study's findings and limits: Apparently characteristic of ankylosing spondylitis blood was a TCR beta motif (roughly eight highly homologous variants).

TCRdb passed the 5' RACE reads through MiXCR, listing each CDR3 protein once. The sample records about 480,000 distinct CDR3 sequences, roughly a sixth being singletons. Their antigen targets remain unknown. The material sequenced was blood, either unsorted or a sorted T cell fraction (not recorded which). These receptor sequences come from a male donor with ankylosing spondylitis.

This chain joins TRBV29-1 and TRBJ1-2; 7 bases align to TRBD1. The ends lost 4 bases at V and 12 bases at J; junction bases unmatched: 5. The CDR3 has 10 amino acids. Germline CDR1 is SQVTM and CDR2 is ANQGSEA. The CDR3 coding sequence is TGCAGCGTTGGGGAGCAGGGGGACACCTTC. Residues: CSVGEQGDTF.

This clonotype came up a few times. The chain has TRBV5-1 and TRBJ2-7; D call uncertain. Germline V gives CDR1 SGHRS, CDR2 YFSETQ. With 4 bases removed from V and 0 bases from J, the gap between germline ends came to 5 bases. This CDR3 has 12 amino acids. The CDR3 DNA reads as TGCGCCAGCAGCACGAGCTCCTACGAGCAGTACTTC. Translated: CASSTSSYEQYF.

The V gene is TRBV28, the J gene TRBJ2-3; TRBD1 might be the D (6 bases). The CDR3 spans 16 residues. Germline CDR1 MDHEN, CDR2 SYDVKM. The V and J ends lost 6 bases and 2 bases respectively, with 18 bases between them. CDR3 DNA: TGTGCCAGCAGCACGACAGGTTCAGGGGCCACAGATACGCAGTATTTT. This sequence encodes CASSTTGSGATDTQYF. Using reference TRBV28 and TRBJ2-3 for the parts outside the CDR3, the full variable domain is DVKVTQSSRYLVKRTGEKVFLECVQDMDHENMFWYRQDPGLGLRLIYFSYDVKMKEKGDIPEGYSVSREKKERFSLILESASTNQTSMYLCASSTTGSGATDTQYFGPGTRLTVL.

The V call is TRBV5-1, the J call TRBJ2-5; 9 bases match TRBD1. This CDR3 is 15 amino acids long. V was clipped by 4 bases and J by 5 bases; unmatched bases: 9. Germline values: CDR1 SGHRS, CDR2 YFSETQ. The CDR3 DNA is TGCGCCAGCAGCACACAGGGGGCGACCGGGGAGACCCAGTACTTC. This encodes CASSTQGATGETQYF.

The chain couples TRBV5-1 to TRBJ2-7; D gene unclear. This CDR3 is 13 amino acids long. With 3 bases removed from V and 2 bases from J, the gap between germline ends came to 9 bases. In germline, CDR1 is SGHRS, CDR2 YFSETQ. The CDR3: CASSSTETYEQYF. The CDR3 DNA reads as TGCGCCAGCAGCTCGACGGAGACCTACGAGCAGTACTTC.

This chain uses TRBV10-3 with TRBJ2-7, with D possibly TRBD1 on 5 matching bases. The CDR3 contains 12 residues. Germline CDR1 is ENHRY and CDR2 is SYGVKD. The V end was cut by 3 bases, the J end by 6 bases, with 9 bases between. CDR3 in amino acids: CAISDNRGEQYF. The CDR3 DNA sequence: TGTGCCATCAGTGATAATAGGGGCGAGCAGTACTTC.

The CDR3 DNA follows: TGTGCCAGCAGCAAAGCTCTTGAGCGGGGGGCAGATACGCAGTATTTT. This encodes CASSKALERGADTQYF. V usage is TRBV3-1 and J usage is TRBJ2-3; 9 bases fit TRBD2. The CDR3 sequence is 16 residues long. V lost 5 bases to trimming and J lost 4 bases; unmatched junction nucleotides: 10. Germline assignment: CDR1 LGHDT and CDR2 YNNKEL (reference sequence).